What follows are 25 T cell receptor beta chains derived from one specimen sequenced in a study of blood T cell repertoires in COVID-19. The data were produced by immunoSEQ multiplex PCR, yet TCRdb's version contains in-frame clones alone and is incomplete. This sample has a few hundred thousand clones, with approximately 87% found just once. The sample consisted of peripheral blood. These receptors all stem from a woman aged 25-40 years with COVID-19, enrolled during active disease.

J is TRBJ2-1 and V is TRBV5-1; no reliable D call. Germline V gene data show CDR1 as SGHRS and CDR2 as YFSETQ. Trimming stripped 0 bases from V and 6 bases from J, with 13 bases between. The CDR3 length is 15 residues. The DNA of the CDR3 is TGCGCCAGCAGCTTGGATGGCAGCGCCCTCAATGAGCAGTTCTTC. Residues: CASSLDGSALNEQFF.

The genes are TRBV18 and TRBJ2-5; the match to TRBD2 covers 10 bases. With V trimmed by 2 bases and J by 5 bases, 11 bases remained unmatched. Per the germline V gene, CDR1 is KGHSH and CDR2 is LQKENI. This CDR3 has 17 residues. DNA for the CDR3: TGTGCCAGCTCACCAATTGGTAGCGGGAGGTCGGTGGAGACCCAGTACTTC. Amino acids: CASSPIGSGRSVETQYF.

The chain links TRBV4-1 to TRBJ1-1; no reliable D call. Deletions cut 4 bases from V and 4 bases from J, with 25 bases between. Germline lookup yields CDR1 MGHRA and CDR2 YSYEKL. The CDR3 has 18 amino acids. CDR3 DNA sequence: TGCGCCAGCAGCCCATATCGAGGGCCAACCGTCGTGATCACTGAAGCTTTCTTT. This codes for CASSPYRGPTVVITEAFF.

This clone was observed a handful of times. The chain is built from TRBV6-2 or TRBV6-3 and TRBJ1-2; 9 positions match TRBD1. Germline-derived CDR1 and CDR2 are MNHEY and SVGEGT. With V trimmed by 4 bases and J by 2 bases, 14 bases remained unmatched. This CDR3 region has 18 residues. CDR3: CASSWPTGQGPHNYGYTF. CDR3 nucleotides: TGTGCCAGCAGTTGGCCAACGGGACAGGGCCCACACAACTATGGCTACACCTTC.

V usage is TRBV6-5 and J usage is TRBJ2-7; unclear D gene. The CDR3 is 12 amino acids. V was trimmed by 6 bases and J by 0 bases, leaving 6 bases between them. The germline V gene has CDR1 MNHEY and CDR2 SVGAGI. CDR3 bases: TGTGCCAGCAGGAGCGACTCCTACGAGCAGTACTTC. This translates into CASRSDSYEQYF.

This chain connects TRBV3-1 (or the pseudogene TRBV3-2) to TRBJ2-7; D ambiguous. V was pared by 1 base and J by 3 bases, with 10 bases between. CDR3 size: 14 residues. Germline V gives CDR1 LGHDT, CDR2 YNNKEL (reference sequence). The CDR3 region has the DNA TGTGCCAGCAGCCAAGTTAATAGCTACTACGAGCAGTACTTC. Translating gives CASSQVNSYYEQYF.

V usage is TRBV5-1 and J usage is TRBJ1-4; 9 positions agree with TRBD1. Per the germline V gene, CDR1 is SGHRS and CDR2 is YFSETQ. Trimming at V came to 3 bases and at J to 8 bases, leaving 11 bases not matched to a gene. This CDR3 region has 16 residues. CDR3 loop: CASSSTIQGASEKLFF. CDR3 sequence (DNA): TGCGCCAGCAGCTCAACGATACAGGGGGCGTCAGAAAAACTGTTTTTT.

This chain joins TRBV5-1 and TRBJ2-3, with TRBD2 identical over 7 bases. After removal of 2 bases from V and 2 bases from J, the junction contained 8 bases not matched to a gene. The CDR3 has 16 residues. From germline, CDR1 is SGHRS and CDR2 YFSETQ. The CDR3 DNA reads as TGCGCCAGCAGCTTACAGCGGGACCGATTCACAGATACGCAGTATTTT. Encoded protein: CASSLQRDRFTDTQYF.

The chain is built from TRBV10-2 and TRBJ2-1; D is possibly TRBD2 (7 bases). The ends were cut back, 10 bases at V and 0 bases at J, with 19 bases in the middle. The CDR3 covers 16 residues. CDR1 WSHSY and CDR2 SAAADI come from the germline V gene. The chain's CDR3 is CAIRGSGVSSYNEQFF. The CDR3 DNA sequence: TGCGCCATCAGGGGAAGCGGGGTTAGCTCCTACAATGAGCAGTTCTTC.

Here the CDR3 reads CASSIQGAKYEQYF. CDR3 in DNA: TGTGCCAGCAGTATACAGGGGGCGAAGTACGAGCAGTACTTC. The chain couples TRBV28 to TRBJ2-7, with 9 bases fitting TRBD1. The germline V gene encodes CDR1 MDHEN and CDR2 SYDVKM. This CDR3 contains 14 residues. V lost 5 bases and J lost 4; bases outside the gene matches: 6.

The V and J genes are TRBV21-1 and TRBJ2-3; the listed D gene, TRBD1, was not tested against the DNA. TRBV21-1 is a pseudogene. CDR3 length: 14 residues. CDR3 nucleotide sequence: TGTGCCAGCAGCATGACAGGGAGCACAGATACGCAGTATTTT. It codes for CASSMTGSTDTQYF.

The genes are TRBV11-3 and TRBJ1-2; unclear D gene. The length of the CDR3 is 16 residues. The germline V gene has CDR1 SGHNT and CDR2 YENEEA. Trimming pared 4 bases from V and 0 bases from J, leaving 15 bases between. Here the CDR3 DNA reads TGTGCCAGCAGCTATTCGTCGGGATCCACTAACTATGGCTACACCTTC. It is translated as CASSYSSGSTNYGYTF. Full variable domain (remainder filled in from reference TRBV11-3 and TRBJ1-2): EAGVVQSPRYKIIEKKQPVAFWCNPISGHNTLYWYLQNLGQGPELLIRYENEEAVDDSQLPKDRFSAERLKGVDSTLKIQPAELGDSAVYLCASSYSSGSTNYGYTFGSGTRLTVV.

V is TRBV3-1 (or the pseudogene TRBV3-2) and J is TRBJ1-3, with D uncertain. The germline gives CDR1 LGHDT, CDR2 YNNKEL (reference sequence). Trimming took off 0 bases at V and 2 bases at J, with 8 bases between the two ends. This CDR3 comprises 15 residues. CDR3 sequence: CASSQDMAAGNTIYF. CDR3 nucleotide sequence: TGTGCCAGCAGCCAAGATATGGCAGCTGGAAACACCATATATTTT.

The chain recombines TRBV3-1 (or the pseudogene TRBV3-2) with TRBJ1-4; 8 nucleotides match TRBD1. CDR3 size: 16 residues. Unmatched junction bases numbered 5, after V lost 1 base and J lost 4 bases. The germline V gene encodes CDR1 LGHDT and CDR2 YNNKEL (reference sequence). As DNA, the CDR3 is TGTGCCAGCAGCCAAGGGACAGGGAGGGGTAATGAAAAACTGTTTTTT. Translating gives CASSQGTGRGNEKLFF.

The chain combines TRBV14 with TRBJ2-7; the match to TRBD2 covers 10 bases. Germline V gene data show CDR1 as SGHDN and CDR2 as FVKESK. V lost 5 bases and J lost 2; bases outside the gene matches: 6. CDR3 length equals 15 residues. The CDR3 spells CASSYSAGGPYEQYF. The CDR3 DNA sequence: TGTGCCAGCAGCTATTCAGCGGGAGGGCCCTACGAGCAGTACTTC.

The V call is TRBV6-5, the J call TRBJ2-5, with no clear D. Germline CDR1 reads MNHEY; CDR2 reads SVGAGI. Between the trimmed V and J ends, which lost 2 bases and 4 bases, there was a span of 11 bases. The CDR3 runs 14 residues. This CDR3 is CASSYEQPRETQYF. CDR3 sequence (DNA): TGTGCCAGCAGTTACGAACAACCCCGAGAGACCCAGTACTTC.

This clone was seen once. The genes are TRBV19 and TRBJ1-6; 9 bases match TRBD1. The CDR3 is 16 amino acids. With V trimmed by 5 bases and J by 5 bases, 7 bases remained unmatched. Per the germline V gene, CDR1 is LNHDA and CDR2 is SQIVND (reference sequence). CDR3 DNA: TGTGCCAGTAGTGCTCGGACAGGGGCGAATAATTCACCCCTCCACTTT. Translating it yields CASSARTGANNSPLHF.

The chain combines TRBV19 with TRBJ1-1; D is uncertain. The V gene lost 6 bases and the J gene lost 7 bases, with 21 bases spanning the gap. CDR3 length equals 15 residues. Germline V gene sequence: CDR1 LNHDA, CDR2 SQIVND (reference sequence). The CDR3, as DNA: TGTGCCAGTAGCACGCCCCGCGGTCAGACGGTTGAAGCTTTCTTT. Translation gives CASSTPRGQTVEAFF. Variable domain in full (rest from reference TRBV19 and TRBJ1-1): DGGITQSPKYLFRKEGQNVTLSCEQNLNHDAMYWYRQDPGQGLRLIYYSQIVNDFQKGDIAEGYSVSREKKESFPLTVTSAQKNPTAFYLCASSTPRGQTVEAFFGQGTRLTVV.

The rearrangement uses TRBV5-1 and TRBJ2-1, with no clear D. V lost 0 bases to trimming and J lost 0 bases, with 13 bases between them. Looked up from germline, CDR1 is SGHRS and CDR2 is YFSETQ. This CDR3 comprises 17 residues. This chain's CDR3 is CASSLEPGLSSYNEQFF. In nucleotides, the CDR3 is TGCGCCAGCAGCTTGGAACCAGGTCTTAGCTCCTACAATGAGCAGTTCTTC. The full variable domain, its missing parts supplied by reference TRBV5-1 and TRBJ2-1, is KAGVTQTPRYLIKTRGQQVTLSCSPISGHRSVSWYQQTPGQGLQFLFEYFSETQRNKGNFPGRFSGRQFSNSRSEMNVSTLELGDSALYLCASSLEPGLSSYNEQFFGPGTRLTVL.

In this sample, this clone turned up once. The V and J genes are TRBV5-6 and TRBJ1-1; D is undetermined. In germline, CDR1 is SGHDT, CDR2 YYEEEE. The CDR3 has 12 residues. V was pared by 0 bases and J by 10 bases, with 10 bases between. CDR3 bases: TGTGCCAGCAGCTTGGCAGACTTAAGAGCTTTCTTT. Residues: CASSLADLRAFF.

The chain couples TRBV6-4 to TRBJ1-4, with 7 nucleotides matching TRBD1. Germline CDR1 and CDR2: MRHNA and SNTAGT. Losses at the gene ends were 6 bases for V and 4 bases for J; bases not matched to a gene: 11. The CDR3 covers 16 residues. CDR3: CASSLDRGGINEKLFF. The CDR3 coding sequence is TGTGCCAGCAGCTTAGACCGAGGGGGCATTAATGAAAAACTGTTTTTT.

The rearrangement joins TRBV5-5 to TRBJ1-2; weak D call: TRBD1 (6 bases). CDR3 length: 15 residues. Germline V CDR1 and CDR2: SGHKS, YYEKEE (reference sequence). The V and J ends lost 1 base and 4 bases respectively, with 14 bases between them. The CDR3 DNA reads TGTGCCAGCAGCTTGATCGAACAGGGTACCTATGGCTACACCTTC. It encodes CASSLIEQGTYGYTF.

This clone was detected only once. The CDR3: CASSLRTSGRYNEQFF. The CDR3 DNA reads TGTGCCAGCAGTTTACGGACTAGCGGGAGGTACAATGAGCAGTTCTTC. V usage is TRBV28 and J usage is TRBJ2-1, with TRBD2 matching over 14 bases. V lost 2 bases and J lost 4; bases outside the gene matches: 1. This CDR3 comprises 16 residues. Germline V lookup: CDR1 MDHEN, CDR2 SYDVKM.

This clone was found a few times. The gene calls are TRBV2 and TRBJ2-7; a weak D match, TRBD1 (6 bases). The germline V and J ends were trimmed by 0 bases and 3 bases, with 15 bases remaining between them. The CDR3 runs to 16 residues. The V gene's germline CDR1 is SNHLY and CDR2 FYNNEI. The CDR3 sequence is CASSEALQAGDYEQYF. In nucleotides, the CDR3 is TGTGCCAGCAGTGAAGCGCTTCAGGCAGGGGACTACGAGCAGTACTTC. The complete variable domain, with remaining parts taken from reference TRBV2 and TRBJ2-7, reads EPEVTQTPSHQVTQMGQEVILRCVPISNHLYFYWYRQILGQKVEFLVSFYNNEISEKSEIFDDQFSVERPDGSNFTLKIRSTKLEDSAMYFCASSEALQAGDYEQYFGPGTRLTVT.

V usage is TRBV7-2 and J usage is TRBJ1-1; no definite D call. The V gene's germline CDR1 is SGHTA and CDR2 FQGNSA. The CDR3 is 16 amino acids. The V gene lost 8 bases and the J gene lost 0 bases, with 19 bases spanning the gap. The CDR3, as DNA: TGTGCCAGCGCTAGGGAGGCAGGATTTATGAACACTGAAGCTTTCTTT. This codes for CASAREAGFMNTEAFF.